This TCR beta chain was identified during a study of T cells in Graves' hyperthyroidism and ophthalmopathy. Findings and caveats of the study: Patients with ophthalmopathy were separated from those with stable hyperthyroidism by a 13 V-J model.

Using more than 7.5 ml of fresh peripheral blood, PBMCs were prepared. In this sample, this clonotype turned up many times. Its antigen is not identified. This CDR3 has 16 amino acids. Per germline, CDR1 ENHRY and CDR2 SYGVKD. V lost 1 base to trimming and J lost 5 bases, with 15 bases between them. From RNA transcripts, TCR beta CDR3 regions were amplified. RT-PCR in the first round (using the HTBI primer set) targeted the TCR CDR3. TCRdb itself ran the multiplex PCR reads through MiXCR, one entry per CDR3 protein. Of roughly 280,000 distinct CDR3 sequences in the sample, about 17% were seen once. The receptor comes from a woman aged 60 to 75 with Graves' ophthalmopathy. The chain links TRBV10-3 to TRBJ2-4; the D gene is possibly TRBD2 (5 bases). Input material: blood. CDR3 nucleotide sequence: TGTGCCATCAGTGAGTGGATGCGGGTGGGAGAAAACATTCAGTACTTC. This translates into CAISEWMRVGENIQYF.